The 10 T cell receptor beta chains presented below share a single source sample, sequenced in a study of blood T cell repertoires in COVID-19 (dated by TCRdb to the early 2020s). The library relied on the immunoSEQ multiplex PCR assay. TCRdb stores this immuneACCESS table with in-frame sequences only. Part of the clones is absent; in the studies checked, under half of the shortfall reflects unresolved V genes, and no reason is known for the rest. Recorded for this sample are over 250,000 clones; around 85% of them occurred a single time. The ten top clones hold almost 1.5% of the sample. The sequencing input was peripheral blood. The receptor set was obtained from a human donor with COVID-19, enrolled during active disease. The donor label of this sample is uncertain.

The CDR3 sequence is CASSYATGTGETQYF. The CDR3 bases are TGTGCCAGCAGTTACGCGACGGGGACAGGGGAGACCCAGTACTTC. This chain joins TRBV6-6 and TRBJ2-5; 9 bases are shared with TRBD1. V trimming: 2 bases; J trimming: 5 bases; junction bases outside the gene matches: 6. Per the germline V gene, CDR1 is MNHNY and CDR2 is SVGAGI (reference sequence). This CDR3 region has 15 residues.

J is TRBJ2-3 and V is TRBV30; 8 bases match TRBD1. The trim removed 1 base at V and 0 bases at J, leaving 6 bases unmatched. The CDR3 sequence is 16 residues long. Germline CDR1 is GTSNPN and CDR2 is SVGIG (reference sequence). Written as DNA, the CDR3 is TGTGCCTGGAGTGGGACAGGGTCCCTTAGCACAGATACGCAGTATTTT. Residues: CAWSGTGSLSTDTQYF. Full variable domain (remainder filled in from reference TRBV30 and TRBJ2-3): SQTIHQWPATLVQPVGSPLSLECTVEGTSNPNLYWYRQAAGRGLQLLFYSVGIGQISSEVPQNLSASRPQDRQFILSSKKLLLSDSGFYLCAWSGTGSLSTDTQYFGPGTRLTVL.

The chain recombines TRBV9 with TRBJ2-1; D ambiguous. Germline V gene lookup returns CDR1 SGDLS and CDR2 YYNGEE. The CDR3 has 13 amino acids. V gave up 0 bases and J gave up 7 bases, with 8 bases separating them. The CDR3 here is CASSVATKNEQFF. The CDR3 DNA sequence: TGTGCCAGCAGCGTAGCTACGAAGAATGAGCAGTTCTTC.

The rearrangement joins TRBV30 to TRBJ2-7, with TRBD2 identical over 10 bases. The CDR3 loop spans 16 amino acids. J gave up 2 bases and V 2 bases, and 9 bases lay outside the gene matches. Germline V gene lookup returns CDR1 GTSNPN and CDR2 SVGIG (reference sequence). The CDR3 region has the DNA TGTGCCTGGAGTACCAGACAACTAGCGGGACCCTACGAGCAGTACTTC. This sequence encodes CAWSTRQLAGPYEQYF.

The V and J genes are TRBV20-1 and TRBJ2-7; D perhaps matches TRBD1 (6 bases). This CDR3 is built from 13 residues. V lost 3 bases to trimming and J lost 3 bases, with 12 bases between them. Germline CDR1 is DFQATT and CDR2 is SNEGSKA (reference sequence). The CDR3 nucleotides are TGCAGTGCTAGTAGGCAGGGGTTCTACGAGCAGTACTTC. This sequence encodes CSASRQGFYEQYF.

This sequence joins TRBV5-6 and TRBJ2-1, with 8 bases fitting TRBD2. The germline CDR1 and CDR2 sequences are SGHDT and YYEEEE. The CDR3 runs to 17 residues. The J segment lost 6 bases and the V segment lost 0 bases, leaving 11 bases of the junction unmatched. The CDR3, as DNA: TGTGCCAGCAGCTTGGGGTTCGGGAGGGCCAATCCCAATGAGCAGTTCTTC. Protein product: CASSLGFGRANPNEQFF.

The rearrangement links TRBV30 to TRBJ1-2; 8 positions match TRBD1. The CDR3 extends over 14 amino acids. Germline loops: CDR1 GTSNPN, CDR2 SVGIG (reference sequence). The J segment lost 4 bases and the V segment lost 2 bases, leaving 6 bases of the junction unmatched. The CDR3 loop is CAWSRTGRAYGYTF. In DNA, the CDR3 is TGTGCCTGGAGTCGGACAGGGAGGGCCTATGGCTACACCTTC.

In nucleotides, the CDR3 is TGTGCCAGCAGCCAATTTTTGGGACAGGGGCCATACAATGAGCAGTTCTTC. It specifies CASSQFLGQGPYNEQFF. This chain links TRBV14 with TRBJ2-1; TRBD1 agrees at 10 bases. CDR1 and CDR2 (germline): SGHDN, FVKESK. Trimming removed 2 bases from V and 4 bases from J; junction bases left unmatched: 8. The CDR3 has 17 amino acids.

The chain carries TRBV12-5 and TRBJ2-5; 7 nucleotides match TRBD1. The CDR3 runs to 15 residues. V lost 0 bases to trimming and J lost 4 bases; unmatched junction nucleotides: 5. CDR1 LGHNT and CDR2 FRNRAP come from the germline V gene. The CDR3 bases are TGTGCTAGTGGTTTGGTACCGGACAGGCCAGAGACCCAGTACTTC. Encoded protein: CASGLVPDRPETQYF.

In DNA form, the CDR3 reads TGTGCCAGCAGCGTTACTAGCGGGAGAAACAATGAGCAGTTCTTC. Translated: CASSVTSGRNNEQFF. The chain combines TRBV7-2 with TRBJ2-1, with 11 positions matching TRBD2. CDR1 is SGHTA, CDR2 FQGNSA, per germline. V shed 5 bases and J 5 bases; nucleotides not matched to a gene: 5. CDR3 length: 15 amino acids.